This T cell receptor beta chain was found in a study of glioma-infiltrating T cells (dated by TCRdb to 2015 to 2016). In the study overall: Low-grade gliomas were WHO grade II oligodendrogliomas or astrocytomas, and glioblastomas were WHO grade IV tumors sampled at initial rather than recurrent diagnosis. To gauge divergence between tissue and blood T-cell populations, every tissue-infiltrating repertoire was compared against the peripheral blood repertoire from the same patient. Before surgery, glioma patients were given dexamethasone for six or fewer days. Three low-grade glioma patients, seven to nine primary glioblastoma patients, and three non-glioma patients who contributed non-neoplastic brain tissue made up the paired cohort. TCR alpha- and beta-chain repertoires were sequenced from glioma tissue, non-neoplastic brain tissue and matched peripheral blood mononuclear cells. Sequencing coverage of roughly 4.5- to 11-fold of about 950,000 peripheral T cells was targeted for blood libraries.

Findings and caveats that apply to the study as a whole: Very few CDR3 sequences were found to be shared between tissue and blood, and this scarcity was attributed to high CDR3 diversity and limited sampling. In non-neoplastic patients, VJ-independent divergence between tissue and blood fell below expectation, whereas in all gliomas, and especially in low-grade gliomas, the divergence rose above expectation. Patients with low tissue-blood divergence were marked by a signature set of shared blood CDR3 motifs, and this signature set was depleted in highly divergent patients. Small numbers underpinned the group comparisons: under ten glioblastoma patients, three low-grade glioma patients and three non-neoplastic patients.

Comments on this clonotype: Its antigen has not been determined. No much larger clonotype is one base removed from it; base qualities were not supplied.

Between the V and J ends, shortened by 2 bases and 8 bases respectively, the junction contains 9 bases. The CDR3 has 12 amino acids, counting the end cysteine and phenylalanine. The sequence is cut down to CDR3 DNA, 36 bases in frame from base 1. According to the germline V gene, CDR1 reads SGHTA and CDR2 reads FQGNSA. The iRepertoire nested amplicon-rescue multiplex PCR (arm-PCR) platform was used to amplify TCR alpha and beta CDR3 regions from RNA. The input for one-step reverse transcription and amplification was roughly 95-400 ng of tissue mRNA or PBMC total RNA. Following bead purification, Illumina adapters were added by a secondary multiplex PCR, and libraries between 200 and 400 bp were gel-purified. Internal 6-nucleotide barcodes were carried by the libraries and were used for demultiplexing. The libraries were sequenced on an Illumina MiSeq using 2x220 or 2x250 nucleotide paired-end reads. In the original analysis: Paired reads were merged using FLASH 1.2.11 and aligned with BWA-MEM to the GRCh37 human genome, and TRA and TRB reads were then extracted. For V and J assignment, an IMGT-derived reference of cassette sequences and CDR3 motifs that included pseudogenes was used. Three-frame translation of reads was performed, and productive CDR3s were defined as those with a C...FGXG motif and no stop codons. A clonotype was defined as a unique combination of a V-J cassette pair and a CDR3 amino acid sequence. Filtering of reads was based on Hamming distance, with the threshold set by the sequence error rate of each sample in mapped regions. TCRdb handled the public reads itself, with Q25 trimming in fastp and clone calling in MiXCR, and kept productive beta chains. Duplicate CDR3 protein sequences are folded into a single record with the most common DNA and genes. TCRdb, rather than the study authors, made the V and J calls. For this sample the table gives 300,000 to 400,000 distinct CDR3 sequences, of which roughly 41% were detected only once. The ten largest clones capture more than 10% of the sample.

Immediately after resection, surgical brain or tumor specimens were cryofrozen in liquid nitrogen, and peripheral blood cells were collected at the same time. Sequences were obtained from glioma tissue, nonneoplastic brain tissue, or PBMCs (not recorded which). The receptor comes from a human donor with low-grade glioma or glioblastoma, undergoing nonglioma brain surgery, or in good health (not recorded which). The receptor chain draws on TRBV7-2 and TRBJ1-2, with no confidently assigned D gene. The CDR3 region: CASSLWPGGYTF. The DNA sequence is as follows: TGTGCCAGCAGCTTATGGCCGGGCGGCTACACCTTC.